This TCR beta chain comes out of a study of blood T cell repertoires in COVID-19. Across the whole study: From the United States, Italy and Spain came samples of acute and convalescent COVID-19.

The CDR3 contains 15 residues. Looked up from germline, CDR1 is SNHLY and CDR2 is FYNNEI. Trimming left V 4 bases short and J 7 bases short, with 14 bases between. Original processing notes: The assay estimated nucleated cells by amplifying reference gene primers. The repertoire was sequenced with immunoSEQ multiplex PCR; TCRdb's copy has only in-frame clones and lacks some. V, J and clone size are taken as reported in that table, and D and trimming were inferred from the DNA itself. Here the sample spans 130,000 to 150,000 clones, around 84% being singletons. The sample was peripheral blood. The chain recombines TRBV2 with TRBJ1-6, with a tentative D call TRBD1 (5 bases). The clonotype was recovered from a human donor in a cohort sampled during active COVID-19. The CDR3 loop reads CASSVGSGANSPLHF. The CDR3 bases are TGTGCCAGCAGTGTGGGTAGCGGGGCCAATTCACCCCTCCACTTT.